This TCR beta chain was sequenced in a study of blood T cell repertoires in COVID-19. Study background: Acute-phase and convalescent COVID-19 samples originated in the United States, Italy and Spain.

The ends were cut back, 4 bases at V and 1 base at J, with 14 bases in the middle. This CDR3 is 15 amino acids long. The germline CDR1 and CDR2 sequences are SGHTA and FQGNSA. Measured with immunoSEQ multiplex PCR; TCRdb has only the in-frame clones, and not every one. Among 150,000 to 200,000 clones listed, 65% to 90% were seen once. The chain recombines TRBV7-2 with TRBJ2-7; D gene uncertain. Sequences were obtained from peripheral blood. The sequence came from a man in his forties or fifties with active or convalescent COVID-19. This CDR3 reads CASSSIPAGSYEQYF. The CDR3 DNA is TGTGCCAGCAGCTCCATACCAGCCGGGTCCTACGAGCAGTACTTC. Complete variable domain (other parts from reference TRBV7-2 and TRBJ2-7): GAGVSQSPSNKVTEKGKDVELRCDPISGHTALYWYRQSLGQGLEFLIYFQGNSAPDKSGLPSDRFSAERTGGSVSTLTIQRTQQEDSAVYLCASSSIPAGSYEQYFGPGTRLTVT.